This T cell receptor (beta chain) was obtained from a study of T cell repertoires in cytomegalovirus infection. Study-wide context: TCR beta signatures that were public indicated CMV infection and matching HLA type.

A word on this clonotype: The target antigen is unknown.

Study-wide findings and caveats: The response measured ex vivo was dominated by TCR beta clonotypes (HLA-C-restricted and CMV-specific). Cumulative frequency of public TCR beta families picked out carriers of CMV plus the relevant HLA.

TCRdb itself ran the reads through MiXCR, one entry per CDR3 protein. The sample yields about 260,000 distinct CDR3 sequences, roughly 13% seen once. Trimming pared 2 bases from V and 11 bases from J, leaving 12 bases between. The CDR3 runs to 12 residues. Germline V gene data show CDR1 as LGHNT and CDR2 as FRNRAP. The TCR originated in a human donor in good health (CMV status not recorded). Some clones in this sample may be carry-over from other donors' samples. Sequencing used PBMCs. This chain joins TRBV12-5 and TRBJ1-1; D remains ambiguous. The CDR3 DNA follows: TGTGCTAGTGGTTTGTTGGGGAAGGGTGCTTTCTTT. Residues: CASGLLGKGAFF.